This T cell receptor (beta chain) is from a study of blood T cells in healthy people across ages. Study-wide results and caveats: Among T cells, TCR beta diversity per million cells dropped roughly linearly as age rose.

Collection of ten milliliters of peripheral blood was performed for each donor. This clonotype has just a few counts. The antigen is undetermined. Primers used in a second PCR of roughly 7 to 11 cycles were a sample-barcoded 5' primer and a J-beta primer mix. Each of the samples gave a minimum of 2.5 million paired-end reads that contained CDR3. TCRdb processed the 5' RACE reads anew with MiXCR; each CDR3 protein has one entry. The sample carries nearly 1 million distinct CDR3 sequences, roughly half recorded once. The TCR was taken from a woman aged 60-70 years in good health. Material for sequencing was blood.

CDR3 amino acids: CASSPYSDSIYEQYF. Here the CDR3 DNA reads TGTGCCAGCTCACCCTACAGCGATAGCATCTACGAGCAGTACTTC. The chain employs TRBV18 and TRBJ2-7; no reliable D call. This CDR3 is built from 15 residues. Germline assignment: CDR1 KGHSH and CDR2 LQKENI. V was shortened by 3 bases and J by 3 bases, with 15 bases between the two germline ends.